This TCR beta chain stems from a study of T cell repertoires in cytomegalovirus infection. Background on the study: A matching HLA type, together with CMV infection, was signaled by public TCR beta signatures. Study-wide results and limits: HLA-C-restricted CMV-specific TCR beta clonotypes were dominant in the ex vivo response. Cumulative public TCR beta family frequency identified CMV carriers with the relevant HLA.

Comment on this clonotype: Its target is not known.

The germline V gene has CDR1 ENHRY and CDR2 SYGVKD. The CDR3 has 13 residues. With V trimmed by 8 bases and J by 3 bases, 6 bases remained unmatched. MiXCR, run by TCRdb on the reads, gives a single entry per CDR3 protein. The sample has about 830,000 distinct CDR3 sequences; 30% to 35% are singletons. This rearrangement joins TRBV10-3 to TRBJ1-1, with 7 bases lining up with TRBD1. This receptor was taken from a human donor in good health (CMV status not recorded). Some clones in this sample may be carry-over from other donors' samples. Sequenced material: cultured CD8+ T cells from PBMCs, taken from culture after CMV antigen stimulation. This chain's CDR3 is CAIVRQGDTEAFF. The CDR3 nucleotides read TGTGCCATCGTCCGGCAGGGGGACACTGAAGCTTTCTTT.